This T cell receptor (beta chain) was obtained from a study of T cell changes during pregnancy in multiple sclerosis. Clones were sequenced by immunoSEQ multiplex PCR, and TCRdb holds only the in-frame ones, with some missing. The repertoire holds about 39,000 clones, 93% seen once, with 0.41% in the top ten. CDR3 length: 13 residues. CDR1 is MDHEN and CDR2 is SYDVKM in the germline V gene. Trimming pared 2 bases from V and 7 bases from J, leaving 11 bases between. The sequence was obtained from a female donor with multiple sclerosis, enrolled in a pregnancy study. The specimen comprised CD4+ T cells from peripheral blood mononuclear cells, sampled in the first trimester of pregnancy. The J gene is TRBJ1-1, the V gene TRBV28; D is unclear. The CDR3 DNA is TGTGCCAGCAGTTTAATAAGTCAGGTTGAAGCTTTCTTT. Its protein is CASSLISQVEAFF.